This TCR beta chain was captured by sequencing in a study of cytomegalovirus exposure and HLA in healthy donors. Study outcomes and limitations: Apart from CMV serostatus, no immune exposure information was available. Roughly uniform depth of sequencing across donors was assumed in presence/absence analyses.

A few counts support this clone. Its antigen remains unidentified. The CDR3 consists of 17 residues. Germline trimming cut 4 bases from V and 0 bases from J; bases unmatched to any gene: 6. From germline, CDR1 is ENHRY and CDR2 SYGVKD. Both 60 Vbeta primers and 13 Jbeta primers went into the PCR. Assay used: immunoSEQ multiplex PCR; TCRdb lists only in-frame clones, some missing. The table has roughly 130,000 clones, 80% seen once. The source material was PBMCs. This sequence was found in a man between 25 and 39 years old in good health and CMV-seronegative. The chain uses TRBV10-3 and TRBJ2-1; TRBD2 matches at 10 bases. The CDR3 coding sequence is TGTGCCATCAGTGGCCTAGCGGGAGACTTCTCCTACAATGAGCAGTTCTTC. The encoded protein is CAISGLAGDFSYNEQFF.